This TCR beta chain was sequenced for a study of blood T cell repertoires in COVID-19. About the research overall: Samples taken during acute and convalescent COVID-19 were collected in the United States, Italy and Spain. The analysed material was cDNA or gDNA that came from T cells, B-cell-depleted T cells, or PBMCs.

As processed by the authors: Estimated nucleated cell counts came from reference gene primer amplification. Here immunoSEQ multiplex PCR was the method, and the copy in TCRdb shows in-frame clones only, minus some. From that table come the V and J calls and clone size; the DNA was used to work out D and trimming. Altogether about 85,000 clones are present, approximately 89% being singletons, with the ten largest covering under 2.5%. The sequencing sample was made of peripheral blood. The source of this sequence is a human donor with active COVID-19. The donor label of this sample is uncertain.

Here the CDR3 reads CASSMVAGGPSLQQFF. In nucleotides, the CDR3 is TGTGCCAGTAGTATGGTGGCGGGGGGGCCATCCCTCCAGCAGTTCTTC. The chain carries TRBV19 and TRBJ2-1; TRBD2 matches 9 bases. The CDR3 runs 16 residues. Germline values: CDR1 LNHDA, CDR2 SQIVND (reference sequence). Trimming at V came to 3 bases and at J to 11 bases, leaving 14 bases not matched to a gene.